One sample yielded the 23 T cell receptor beta chains listed below, sequenced in a study of cytomegalovirus exposure and HLA in healthy donors. PCR involved 60 Vbeta and 13 Jbeta primers. Produced via immunoSEQ multiplex PCR; TCRdb's table is partial and in-frame only. The data show about 130,000 clones, approximately 80% seen once. The sequenced sample consisted of PBMCs. Receptor source: a girl aged 2-10 years in good health and CMV-seronegative.

This chain links TRBV19 with TRBJ1-1, with TRBD1 matching over 7 bases. The CDR3 spans 14 residues. Germline assignment: CDR1 LNHDA and CDR2 SQIVND (reference sequence). V was clipped by 6 bases and J by 4 bases; unmatched bases: 8. The CDR3 loop is CASRQQGGITEAFF. CDR3 in DNA: TGTGCCAGTAGGCAACAAGGGGGCATCACTGAAGCTTTCTTT. The variable domain in full, completed from reference TRBV19 and TRBJ1-1, reads DGGITQSPKYLFRKEGQNVTLSCEQNLNHDAMYWYRQDPGQGLRLIYYSQIVNDFQKGDIAEGYSVSREKKESFPLTVTSAQKNPTAFYLCASRQQGGITEAFFGQGTRLTVV.

J is TRBJ2-3 and V is TRBV4-3; D unresolved. This CDR3 is 15 amino acids long. The germline gives CDR1 LGHNA, CDR2 YSLEER. V dropped 0 bases and J dropped 0 bases, with 7 bases sitting between them. The CDR3 bases are TGCGCCAGCAGCCAAGACAGTGGCAGCACAGATACGCAGTATTTT. Protein: CASSQDSGSTDTQYF.

The chain joins TRBV28 to TRBJ2-7; possibly TRBD2 for D (6 bases). V shed 3 bases and J shed 4 bases, with 19 bases lying between them. Germline V gives CDR1 MDHEN, CDR2 SYDVKM. The CDR3 runs 16 residues. DNA of the CDR3: TGTGCCAGCAGTTTCCTCGGCTCCCGGGGAGGTTACGAGCAGTACTTC. It specifies CASSFLGSRGGYEQYF.

The chain has TRBV6-1 and TRBJ1-5, with TRBD1 as a possible D gene (6 bases). The CDR3 has 15 amino acids. V was trimmed by 3 bases and J by 0 bases, leaving 9 bases between them. In germline, CDR1 is MNHNS, CDR2 SASEGT. The CDR3 coding sequence is TGTGCCAGCAGTGAGGCAGGGGATAGCAATCAGCCCCAGCATTTT. Translating gives CASSEAGDSNQPQHF.

The count of this clone is one. Here the CDR3 DNA reads TGTGCCATCAGTGAGTACGGCAGGGGACCCTACGAGCAGTACTTC. Translation: CAISEYGRGPYEQYF. V gene TRBV10-3 combines with J gene TRBJ2-7, with a tentative D call TRBD1 (6 bases). Per germline, CDR1 ENHRY and CDR2 SYGVKD. The CDR3 spans 15 residues. The V end lost 1 base, the J end lost 2 bases, and 12 bases lay between the germline ends.

The rearrangement links TRBV7-2 to TRBJ2-1; 8 bases line up with TRBD1. Germline V gives CDR1 SGHTA, CDR2 FQGNSA. CDR3 length: 15 amino acids. The junction had 9 bases not matched to a gene; V was cut back by 5 bases and J by 6 bases. CDR3: CASSIPGQEGNEQFF. The CDR3 DNA reads TGTGCCAGCAGCATCCCGGGACAGGAGGGCAATGAGCAGTTCTTC.

The gene calls are TRBV6-5 and TRBJ1-1, with 7 bases aligning to TRBD1. The CDR3 spans 14 residues. Per the germline V gene, CDR1 is MNHEY and CDR2 is SVGAGI. The junction had 4 bases not matched to a gene; V was cut back by 6 bases and J by 0 bases. The CDR3 here is CASRVDRMNTEAFF. The CDR3 DNA reads TGTGCCAGCAGGGTGGACAGGATGAACACTGAAGCTTTCTTT.

The chain has TRBV30 and TRBJ2-7; tentative D call: TRBD2 (7 bases). This CDR3 is built from 13 residues. V lost 3 bases, J lost 3 bases, and 12 bases lay in between. Germline CDR1 reads GTSNPN; CDR2 reads SVGIG (reference sequence). CDR3 region: CAWRGGGFYEQYF. The DNA of the CDR3 is TGTGCCTGGAGAGGGGGGGGGTTCTACGAGCAGTACTTC.

The CDR3, as DNA: TGTGCCTGGAGTCTGACAGGGGGTTCTAATGAAAAACTGTTTTTT. Its translation is CAWSLTGGSNEKLFF. This chain joins TRBV30 and TRBJ1-4; 9 bases map to TRBD1. The V segment lost 2 bases and the J segment 3 bases; nucleotides outside the gene matches: 4. This CDR3 is built from 15 residues. Germline V gene lookup returns CDR1 GTSNPN and CDR2 SVGIG (reference sequence).

V and J are TRBV30 and TRBJ1-6; a possible D gene is TRBD1 (5 bases). The V end lost 0 bases, the J end lost 13 bases, and 13 bases lay between the germline ends. The CDR3 extends over 13 amino acids. Germline-derived CDR1 and CDR2 are GTSNPN and SVGIG (reference sequence). The chain's CDR3 is CAWSVWGESPLHF. The CDR3 bases are TGTGCCTGGAGTGTATGGGGGGAATCGCCCCTCCACTTT.

The chain links TRBV7-3 to TRBJ1-1, with 8 bases fitting TRBD1. The V gene end was trimmed by 2 bases and the J gene end by 4 bases; junction bases not matched to a gene: 0. CDR1 is SGHTA, CDR2 FQGTGA, per germline. The CDR3 sequence is 13 residues long. The CDR3 loop is CASSLGQGTEAFF. The CDR3 DNA reads TGTGCCAGCAGCTTAGGACAGGGCACTGAAGCTTTCTTT.

The chain joins TRBV30 to TRBJ1-1; D possibly corresponds to TRBD1 (5 bases). Germline loops: CDR1 GTSNPN, CDR2 SVGIG (reference sequence). The CDR3 is made up of 13 amino acids. V lost 0 bases and J lost 5, with 10 bases in between. The CDR3 is CAWSVGQGTEAFF. Here the CDR3 DNA reads TGTGCCTGGAGTGTAGGTCAGGGTACTGAAGCTTTCTTT.

This chain joins TRBV7-3 and TRBJ2-3; the match to TRBD1 covers 8 bases. The length of the CDR3 is 17 residues. Per germline, CDR1 SGHTA and CDR2 FQGTGA. J lost 3 bases, V lost 4 bases, and 12 bases had no gene match. The CDR3 sequence: CASSSDAGGASTDTQYF. The CDR3 nucleotides read TGTGCCAGCAGCTCAGACGCAGGGGGCGCCTCGACAGATACGCAGTATTTT.

This rearrangement joins TRBV7-2 to TRBJ1-1; D not resolved. The V end lost 2 bases, the J end lost 1 base, and 8 bases lay between the germline ends. The CDR3 spans 14 residues. The V gene's germline CDR1 is SGHTA and CDR2 FQGNSA. The CDR3 sequence is CASSLNLQNTEAFF. CDR3 sequence (DNA): TGTGCCAGCAGCTTAAATTTACAGAACACTGAAGCTTTCTTT.

The gene calls are TRBV29-1 and TRBJ1-4, with D tentatively TRBD1 (5 bases). This CDR3 region has 14 residues. The V gene lost 5 bases and the J gene lost 7 bases, with 17 bases spanning the gap. The V gene's germline CDR1 is SQVTM and CDR2 ANQGSEA. The CDR3 region has the DNA TGCAGCGTTCCCAGGGCGGATGATGGTGAAAAACTGTTTTTT. It encodes CSVPRADDGEKLFF.

This clone was seen only a few times. The chain is built from TRBV7-3 and TRBJ1-1, with 7 bases matching TRBD1. CDR3 length: 14 amino acids. Germline trimming cut 5 bases from V and 0 bases from J; bases unmatched to any gene: 3. Germline CDR1 SGHTA, CDR2 FQGTGA. CDR3 nucleotide sequence: TGTGCCAGCAGCGCAGGGGGGTTGAACACTGAAGCTTTCTTT. Its translation: CASSAGGLNTEAFF.

The sample holds one count of this clone. The V gene is TRBV5-4, the J gene TRBJ2-7; 9 bases fit TRBD2. The CDR3 totals 12 residues. V lost 4 bases and J lost 4; bases outside the gene matches: 0. CDR1 SGHNT and CDR2 YYREEE come from the germline V gene (reference sequence). The CDR3 DNA sequence: TGTGCCAGCAGCAGCGGGAGGTACGAGCAGTACTTC. It specifies CASSSGRYEQYF.

The chain employs TRBV28 and TRBJ1-2, with a possible D match to TRBD1 (6 bases). CDR1 is MDHEN and CDR2 is SYDVKM in the germline V gene. Deletions cut 8 bases from V and 6 bases from J, with 16 bases between. This CDR3 has 13 residues. The CDR3 sequence is CASQGLLGNGYTF. The CDR3 DNA follows: TGTGCCAGCCAGGGGTTATTAGGTAATGGCTACACCTTC.

The chain joins TRBV9 to TRBJ2-6; TRBD1 agrees at 10 bases. V lost 3 bases to trimming and J lost 2 bases; unmatched junction nucleotides: 2. This CDR3 region has 16 residues. Germline V CDR1 and CDR2: SGDLS, YYNGEE. The CDR3 DNA follows: TGTGCCAGCAGCGAGGGGACAGGGGCTGGGGCCAACGTCCTGACTTTC. Translating gives CASSEGTGAGANVLTF.

The chain is built from TRBV5-4 and TRBJ2-3, with 9 bases fitting TRBD1. Trimming removed 3 bases from V and 2 bases from J; junction bases left unmatched: 1. From germline, CDR1 is SGHNT and CDR2 YYREEE (reference sequence). The CDR3 is 14 residues long. The DNA for the CDR3 is TGTGCCAGCAGCTGGACAGGGGACACAGATACGCAGTATTTT. Amino acid sequence: CASSWTGDTDTQYF.

The V call is TRBV18, the J call TRBJ2-1, with 10 bases aligning to TRBD2. The CDR3 sequence is 15 residues long. CDR1 KGHSH and CDR2 LQKENI come from the germline V gene. The V and J ends lost 10 bases and 6 bases, in that order; junction bases with no gene match: 12. In nucleotides, the CDR3 is TGTGCCACCACCGTAGCGGGAGGTTCGGGCAATGAGCAGTTCTTC. Translating gives CATTVAGGSGNEQFF. The variable domain in full, completed from reference TRBV18 and TRBJ2-1, reads NAGVMQNPRHLVRRRGQEARLRCSPMKGHSHVYWYRQLPEEGLKFMVYLQKENIIDESGMPKERFSAEFPKEGPSILRIQQVVRGDSAAYFCATTVAGGSGNEQFFGPGTRLTVL.

This chain links TRBV5-1 with TRBJ1-1; 7 nucleotides align to TRBD1. This CDR3 is 14 amino acids long. The V gene end was trimmed by 3 bases and the J gene end by 5 bases; junction bases not matched to a gene: 7. Germline assignment: CDR1 SGHRS and CDR2 YFSETQ. CDR3 sequence: CASSYTRGETEAFF. The CDR3 region has the DNA TGCGCCAGCAGCTATACCAGGGGGGAGACTGAAGCTTTCTTT.

The chain couples TRBV7-8 to TRBJ1-2; 7 positions match TRBD1. Per germline, CDR1 SGHVS and CDR2 FQNEAQ. The trim removed 0 bases at V and 0 bases at J, leaving 10 bases unmatched. This CDR3 contains 18 residues. The CDR3 spells CASSLARGTAKANYGYTF. The CDR3 DNA reads as TGTGCCAGCAGCTTAGCGCGAGGGACAGCTAAAGCTAACTATGGCTACACCTTC.